This passage covers 14 T cell receptor beta chains from one sample sequenced in a study of blood T cells in healthy people across ages. A J-beta primer mix and a sample-barcoded 5' primer were used in a second PCR of about 6 to 12 cycles. One entry per CDR3 protein, called by TCRdb with MiXCR from the 5' RACE reads. Among about 770,000 distinct CDR3 sequences listed, under 45% were seen once. Sequences were obtained from blood. The receptors stem from a man in his 60s in good health.

This chain links TRBV6-5 with TRBJ1-5; D remains unclear. V lost 2 bases and J lost 3, with 5 bases in between. Germline CDR1 and CDR2: MNHEY and SVGAGI. The CDR3 is 13 amino acids. The CDR3 DNA reads TGTGCCAGCAGTTACACCGACAATCAGCCCCAGCATTTT. This translates into CASSYTDNQPQHF.

This clonotype came up a few times. With a much larger clone just one base away, this may be a read error. The rearrangement joins TRBV7-9 to TRBJ2-5; D could derive from TRBD1 or TRBD2 (5 bases each). This CDR3 is 12 amino acids long. Deletions cut 6 bases from V and 11 bases from J, with 16 bases between. Germline assignment: CDR1 SEHNR and CDR2 FQNEAQ (reference sequence). The CDR3 sequence: CASSHWGNEQYF. DNA for the CDR3: TGTGCCAGCAGTCATTGGGGGAATGAGCAGTACTTC.

The gene calls are TRBV5-1 and TRBJ2-1, with a weak D call TRBD2 (5 bases). V dropped 1 base and J dropped 10 bases, with 12 bases sitting between them. This CDR3 is 13 amino acids long. Germline loops: CDR1 SGHRS, CDR2 YFSETQ. The chain's CDR3 is CASSLSARGEQFF. The CDR3 region has the DNA TGCGCCAGCAGCTTGTCCGCCCGCGGGGAGCAGTTCTTC.

The chain uses TRBV11-2 and TRBJ2-1; 10 bases agree with TRBD2. Trimming at V came to 3 bases and at J to 10 bases, leaving 9 bases not matched to a gene. The CDR3 length is 15 residues. The germline V gene has CDR1 SGHAT and CDR2 FQNNGV. The CDR3 DNA reads TGTGCCAGCAGCTTCGGGCTAGCGGGGGCCGTAGAGCAGTTCTTC. Translation: CASSFGLAGAVEQFF.

V usage is TRBV3-1 and J usage is TRBJ2-4; 7 nucleotides match TRBD2. CDR1 and CDR2 (germline): LGHDT, YNNKEL (reference sequence). V trimming: 1 base; J trimming: 8 bases; junction bases outside the gene matches: 5. The CDR3 runs to 14 residues. CDR3 bases: TGTGCCAGCAGCCAAGCCGTGGCGGGGGACATTCAGTACTTC. As protein: CASSQAVAGDIQYF. The entire variable domain, with the rest obtained from reference TRBV3-1 and TRBJ2-4, is as follows: DTAVSQTPKYLVTQMGNDKSIKCEQNLGHDTMYWYKQDSKKFLKIMFSYNNKELIINETVPNRFSPKSPDKAHLNLHINSLELGDSAVYFCASSQAVAGDIQYFGAGTRLSVL.

This clonotype was detected only a few times. The chain is built from TRBV15 and TRBJ2-3, with a tentative D call TRBD2 (6 bases). Deletions cut 3 bases from V and 4 bases from J, with 8 bases between. CDR3 length equals 13 residues. CDR1 is LNHNV, CDR2 YYDKDF, per germline (reference sequence). Here the CDR3 reads CATSRTRSDTQYF. The CDR3 region has the DNA TGTGCCACCAGCAGGACTAGATCAGATACGCAGTATTTT.

The genes are TRBV28 and TRBJ2-1; 12 nucleotides match TRBD2. Per germline, CDR1 MDHEN and CDR2 SYDVKM. The V segment lost 7 bases and the J segment 4 bases; nucleotides outside the gene matches: 5. The CDR3 contains 15 residues. CDR3 amino acids: CASTATSGGYNEQFF. The CDR3 nucleotides read TGTGCCAGCACCGCAACTAGCGGGGGGTACAATGAGCAGTTCTTC.

The sample holds a few counts of this clonotype. This chain uses TRBV20-1 with TRBJ1-2; maybe TRBD1 (6 bases). CDR3 length: 15 amino acids. V was shortened by 2 bases and J by 5 bases, with 18 bases between the two germline ends. The germline V gene encodes CDR1 DFQATT and CDR2 SNEGSKA (reference sequence). The CDR3 DNA reads as TGCAGTGCTAGACCCAATCTTGACAGGACTTATGGCTACACCTTC. It encodes CSARPNLDRTYGYTF.

The genes are TRBV6-5 and TRBJ1-1, with D unclear. Trimming removed 0 bases at V and 1 base at J, with 9 bases between. CDR1 is MNHEY and CDR2 is SVGAGI in the germline V gene. The CDR3 runs to 15 residues. CDR3 bases: TGTGCCAGCAGTTACTCGAGGGCGGCGAACACTGAAGCTTTCTTT. Residues: CASSYSRAANTEAFF.

CDR3 coding DNA: TGTGCCAGCAGCCAATTTATGGTTGGAGGGAACACTGAAGCTTTCTTT. It translates to CASSQFMVGGNTEAFF. The genes are TRBV14 and TRBJ1-1; D is uncertain. With 2 bases removed from V and 1 base from J, the gap between germline ends came to 14 bases. The CDR3 spans 16 residues. Germline loops: CDR1 SGHDN, CDR2 FVKESK.

The V gene is TRBV13, the J gene TRBJ1-2; 9 positions match TRBD1. V lost 5 bases, J lost 4 bases, and 5 bases stayed unmatched. Germline V gene data show CDR1 as PRHDT and CDR2 as FYEKMQ (reference sequence). The CDR3 sequence is 14 residues long. CDR3 loop: CASSELTGGYGYTF. The CDR3 DNA reads as TGTGCCAGCAGCGAATTGACAGGGGGCTATGGCTACACCTTC.

The V call is TRBV28, the J call TRBJ2-1, with D perhaps TRBD1 or TRBD2 (6 bases each). The J call is in doubt because the DNA end fits TRBJ2-7 better. There are 16 residues in the CDR3. The V gene's germline CDR1 is MDHEN and CDR2 SYDVKM. CDR3 coding DNA: TGTGCCAGCTACGGACACGGGGGCCTCTCCTACAATGAGCAGTACTTC. This gives the protein CASYGHGGLSYNEQYF.

This clonotype has a handful of counts. V usage is TRBV4-1 and J usage is TRBJ2-6, with D hard to call. Germline loops: CDR1 MGHRA, CDR2 YSYEKL. The germline V and J ends were trimmed by 6 bases and 1 base, with 10 bases remaining between them. The CDR3 loop spans 15 amino acids. This CDR3 is CASSPFESGANVLTF. In DNA form, the CDR3 reads TGCGCCAGCAGTCCTTTTGAATCTGGGGCCAACGTCCTGACTTTC.

This chain connects TRBV7-2 to TRBJ2-5; D is uncertain. TRBJ2-7 explains the end of the DNA better; the J call may be wrong. Germline V gene data show CDR1 as SGHTA and CDR2 as FQGNSA. This CDR3 comprises 15 residues. CDR3 residues: CASSLARAANYEQYF. Written as DNA, the CDR3 is TGTGCCAGCAGCTTAGCGCGCGCCGCGAACTACGAGCAGTACTTC.